These T cell receptor beta chains were read from a single sample in a study of T-cell memory formation after mild COVID-19. TCRdb reprocessed the 5' RACE reads via MiXCR and lists one record per CDR3 protein. Of about 160,000 distinct CDR3 sequences in the sample, roughly 28% were seen once. Input material: PBMCs or a T cell subset sorted from them (not recorded which). The receptors shown here come from an adult woman who had mild COVID-19 (a few samples of this study predate the infection). Cell type and time point are not known. Both conserved end residues are part of each CDR3. The D gene is left open where the match is weak. Not every row has a clone size; where given, it reads once, few, many or a size class.

V	size	D	J	DNA	CDR3
TRBV24-1	NA	NA	TRBJ2-3	TGTGCCACCAGTGACCCACTTCGGAGGGGACAGCAAACAGATACGCAGTATTTT	CATSDPLRRGQQTDTQYF
TRBV7-9	few	NA	TRBJ2-7	TGTGCCAGCTCCTCATGGACCGCTTCCTACGAGCAGTACTTC	CASSSWTASYEQYF
TRBV6-5	NA	NA	TRBJ2-7	TGTGCCAGCACGAGCACCCAGGGAAACGAGCAGTACTTC	CASTSTQGNEQYF
TRBV6-4	many	TRBD1	TRBJ1-2	TGTGCCAGCAGCCCCACCGGGACAGGGGCTGGCTACACCTTC	CASSPTGTGAGYTF
TRBV12-3/TRBV12-4	NA	NA	TRBJ2-3	NA	CASSTSRAYTDTQYF
TRBV10-3	NA	NA	TRBJ1-1	TGTGCCATCAGTGAGGCGAACACTGAAGCTTTCTTT	CAISEANTEAFF
TRBV29-1	NA	NA	TRBJ2-1	TGCAGCGTTGCAGGGGTGGGTGAGCAGTTCTTC	CSVAGVGEQFF
TRBV20-1	few	NA	TRBJ2-2	TGCAGTGCTAGCAACAGGGCAGCCGGGGAGCTGTTTTTT	CSASNRAAGELFF
TRBV9	NA	TRBD1	TRBJ2-7	TGTGCCAGCAGCCCCCGTAGGGACAGGGGCCCCATGCGCTCCTACGAGCAGTACTTC	CASSPRRDRGPMRSYEQYF
TRBV27	NA	TRBD1	TRBJ2-5	TGTGCCAGTATGGGACAGCCTAGGGAGACCCAGTACTTC	CASMGQPRETQYF
TRBV9	NA	NA	TRBJ2-3	TGTGCCAGCAGTCCAGAAGGAGGCCGGGGCACAGATACGCAGTATTTT	CASSPEGGRGTDTQYF
TRBV7-3	NA	NA	TRBJ1-4	TGTGCCAGCAGCTTAACCCCTTTAGGGAAGGCAACTAATGAAAAACTGTTTTTT	CASSLTPLGKATNEKLFF
TRBV7-8	NA	NA	TRBJ1-1	TGTGCCAGCAGCTTACCGGGACATACTGAAGCTTTCTTT	CASSLPGHTEAFF
TRBV15	few	NA	TRBJ1-5	TGTGCCACCAGCTGGTTCGATTATAGCAATCAGCCCCAGCATTTT	CATSWFDYSNQPQHF
TRBV29-1	NA	TRBD1	TRBJ1-1	TGCAGCGTTGTTGGGACAGGGCTTAACACTGAAGCTTTCTTT	CSVVGTGLNTEAFF
TRBV7-9	NA	TRBD1	TRBJ2-2	TGTGCCAGCAGCTTCACAGGGGTTAACACCGGGGAGCTGTTTTTT	CASSFTGVNTGELFF
TRBV29-1	few	TRBD1	TRBJ2-1	TGCAGCGTCGACCGGGACAGGGGGGCAGAGCAGTTCTTC	CSVDRDRGAEQFF
TRBV12-3/TRBV12-4	few	NA	TRBJ2-1	TGTGCCAGCGTGGCGGGACCCACCTACAATGAGCAGTTCTTC	CASVAGPTYNEQFF
TRBV3-1	NA	TRBD1	TRBJ1-2	TGTGCCAGCAGCCCCGGACAGGGTCGAGGCTACACCTTC	CASSPGQGRGYTF
TRBV19	few	TRBD1	TRBJ1-1	TGTGCCAGTAGTATCCCAGGGGGGCTGAACACTGAAGCTTTCTTT	CASSIPGGLNTEAFF
TRBV11-2	NA	NA	TRBJ1-1	TGTGCCAGCAGGAGACAGCCCATGAACACTGAAGCTTTCTTT	CASRRQPMNTEAFF
TRBV5-1	NA	TRBD1	TRBJ2-1	TGCGCCAGCACCACCGGGACAGGGGGCTACAATGAGCAGTTCTTC	CASTTGTGGYNEQFF
TRBV20-1	NA	NA	TRBJ2-5	TGCAGTGCTAGGGAGGAGACCCAGTACTTC	CSAREETQYF
TRBV2	few	NA	TRBJ1-2	TGTGCCAGCAGTGAAGCGCTTACCTGGACTAACTATGGCTACACCTTC	CASSEALTWTNYGYTF
TRBV20-1	NA	NA	TRBJ1-2	TGCAGTGCAAGCGACATCCCCCCTTATGGCTACACCTTC	CSASDIPPYGYTF
TRBV30	NA	NA	TRBJ1-5	TGTGCCTGGAGCAAGCGAGGACCCACGGGTCAGCCCCAGCATTTT	CAWSKRGPTGQPQHF
TRBV7-2	NA	TRBD1	TRBJ1-1	TGTGCCAGCAGCTTCCACAGGGGGACTGAAGCTTTCTTT	CASSFHRGTEAFF
TRBV12-5	few	TRBD2	TRBJ2-1	TGTGCTAGCGAGGCTAGACTAGCGGGAGGGCCCTCGGGTTACAATGAGCAGTTCTTC	CASEARLAGGPSGYNEQFF
TRBV4-1	NA	TRBD2	TRBJ2-1	TGCGCCAGCAGCCAAGTAGGCGGGGGACCCTACAATGAGCAGTTCTTC	CASSQVGGGPYNEQFF
TRBV6-2/TRBV6-3	NA	NA	TRBJ1-1	TGTGCCAGCAGTTATAAAGTTTACATGAACACTGAAGCTTTCTTT	CASSYKVYMNTEAFF
TRBV7-2	NA	TRBD1	TRBJ1-2	TGTGCCAGCAGCCCCCGTGGGACAGGGAACAACTATGGCTACACCTTC	CASSPRGTGNNYGYTF
TRBV20-1	few	NA	TRBJ2-7	TGCAGTGCTAGAGATCCGGCTATCGACTACGAGCAGTACTTC	CSARDPAIDYEQYF
TRBV27	NA	NA	TRBJ2-1	TGTGCCAGCAGTCCCCCGTCGGTTGTCGATGAGCAGTTCTTC	CASSPPSVVDEQFF
TRBV4-1	NA	NA	TRBJ2-3	TGCGCCAGCAGCCCCCTTTTCGATACGCAGTATTTT	CASSPLFDTQYF
TRBV30	NA	TRBD2	TRBJ2-1	TGTGCCTGGAACCCTAGCGGGAACAATGAGCAGTTCTTC	CAWNPSGNNEQFF
TRBV28	NA	TRBD2	TRBJ2-7	TGTGCCAGCAGCTTCCACCTAGCGGATCTCTCCTACGAGCAGTACTTC	CASSFHLADLSYEQYF
TRBV25-1	NA	TRBD2	TRBJ2-1	TGTGCCAGCAGTGGGGCGGGAGCGCCCTACAATGAGCAGTTCTTC	CASSGAGAPYNEQFF
TRBV7-6	NA	NA	TRBJ2-1	TGTGCCAGCAGCTTAGGTCCAGCCAGGGAGCAGTTCTTC	CASSLGPAREQFF
TRBV3-1	NA	NA	TRBJ2-5	TGTGCCAGCAGCCAAGATCGCGGGGCGGGGGAGACCCAGTACTTC	CASSQDRGAGETQYF
TRBV3-1	few	TRBD1	TRBJ2-7	TGTGCCAGCAGCCAAGCCTCAGGGGGAACCTACGAGCAGTACTTC	CASSQASGGTYEQYF
TRBV19	NA	NA	TRBJ1-1	TGTGCCACCCGAGACAGCCCAAACACTGAAGCTTTCTTT	CATRDSPNTEAFF
TRBV9	few	NA	TRBJ2-2	TGTGCCAGCAGCGTAGCGCCAACCACGACCGGGGAGCTGTTTTTT	CASSVAPTTTGELFF
TRBV7-9	NA	TRBD2	TRBJ2-7	TGTGCCAGTAGACCAGCGGGAGGCGACGAGCAGTACTTC	CASRPAGGDEQYF
TRBV20-1	many	NA	TRBJ2-2	TGCAGTGCTAGACGAGCTGGGGGCCAAGGGTCCACCGGGGAGCTGTTTTTT	CSARRAGGQGSTGELFF
TRBV7-8	NA	NA	TRBJ2-5	TGTGCCAGCAGCTTGGGGGGCCCCTTTCAAGAGACCCAGTACTTC	CASSLGGPFQETQYF
TRBV7-9	NA	TRBD1	TRBJ2-3	TGTGCCAGCAGCTCCCAGACAGGGTGGGCGCCAGATACGCAGTATTTT	CASSSQTGWAPDTQYF
TRBV28	NA	TRBD2	TRBJ2-5	TGTGCCAGCAGGACTAGCGGGAGGGGTGGACAAGAGACCCAGTACTTC	CASRTSGRGGQETQYF
TRBV10-3	NA	NA	TRBJ2-3	TGTGCCATCAGTGATTTCACAGATACGCAGTATTTT	CAISDFTDTQYF
TRBV7-2	few	TRBD2	TRBJ2-7	TGTGCCAGCAGCTTAGAGGCGGGAGCATCCTACGAGCAGTACTTC	CASSLEAGASYEQYF
TRBV7-2	many	TRBD1	TRBJ2-3	TGTGCCAGCAGCCGGAAGACAGGGACCGATACGCAGTATTTT	CASSRKTGTDTQYF
TRBV4-1	NA	TRBD2	TRBJ2-1	TGCGCCAGCAGCCAAGTAGGACTAGCGGTGGATGAGCAGTTCTTC	CASSQVGLAVDEQFF